The 18 T cell receptor beta chains presented below share a single source sample, sequenced in a study of CD8 T cells in ankylosing spondylitis (dated 2017 in TCRdb). Library prep was done by 5' RACE. Instrument used: Illumina HiSeq 2500. TCRdb took the public reads, trimmed them with fastp at Q25, ran MiXCR for clone calling and kept in-frame beta chains. Rows with a matching CDR3 protein are joined into one entry that keeps the most common DNA and genes. The table for this sample lists 500,000 to 650,000 distinct CDR3 sequences; roughly 5.2% of them were counted only once. The ten most abundant clones make up roughly 3.5% of the sample. Antigens for these TCRs are unknown. Overall study outcomes, separate from this receptor: Blood from ankylosing spondylitis patients appeared to be characterized by a TCR beta motif made up of several highly homologous amino acid variants.

The material sequenced was blood, either unsorted or a sorted T cell fraction (not recorded which). Receptors were obtained from a male donor with ankylosing spondylitis.

This clonotype was detected many times. The chain links TRBV27 to TRBJ2-5; 10 bases agree with TRBD1. The CDR3 runs to 15 residues. Germline CDR1 reads MNHEY; CDR2 reads SMNVEV (reference sequence). V shed 2 bases and J 2 bases; nucleotides not matched to a gene: 2. CDR3 loop: CASSLGGQGQETQYF. Here the CDR3 DNA reads TGTGCCAGCAGTTTAGGGGGACAGGGGCAAGAGACCCAGTACTTC.

This clonotype came up many times. The chain employs TRBV12-3 or TRBV12-4 and TRBJ2-7; D is undetermined. The V gene lost 3 bases and the J gene lost 3 bases, with 15 bases spanning the gap. CDR3 length: 15 residues. This CDR3 is CASSFRAPSLYEQYF. In nucleotides, the CDR3 is TGTGCCAGCAGTTTTAGGGCACCGTCACTCTACGAGCAGTACTTC.

The table lists this clonotype with many counts. The rearrangement uses TRBV9 and TRBJ2-5; D gene uncertain. Germline values: CDR1 SGDLS, CDR2 YYNGEE. V lost 0 bases and J lost 4, with 16 bases in between. There are 16 residues in the CDR3. The CDR3 coding sequence is TGTGCCAGCAGCGTAGATAAGGGCAGGAGTCGAGAGACCCAGTACTTC. It translates to CASSVDKGRSRETQYF.

This clonotype was observed many times. V and J are TRBV10-3 and TRBJ2-7, with 8 bases aligning to TRBD2. CDR1 is ENHRY and CDR2 is SYGVKD in the germline V gene. This CDR3 spans 14 amino acids. Unmatched junction bases numbered 15, after V lost 10 bases and J lost 7 bases. The CDR3 region has the DNA TGTGCCACCAGCGCGGGGGGCACGCCGCGAGAGCAGTACTTC. Its protein product is CATSAGGTPREQYF.

This clonotype was seen repeatedly, ten times or more. This chain joins TRBV5-1 and TRBJ2-7; 7 positions match TRBD1. From germline, CDR1 is SGHRS and CDR2 YFSETQ. The CDR3 consists of 15 residues. The trim removed 0 bases at V and 2 bases at J, leaving 5 bases unmatched. The chain's CDR3 is CASSLEGGTPYEQYF. CDR3 in DNA: TGCGCCAGCAGCTTGGAAGGGGGCACCCCCTACGAGCAGTACTTC. The full variable domain, its missing parts supplied by reference TRBV5-1 and TRBJ2-7, is KAGVTQTPRYLIKTRGQQVTLSCSPISGHRSVSWYQQTPGQGLQFLFEYFSETQRNKGNFPGRFSGRQFSNSRSEMNVSTLELGDSALYLCASSLEGGTPYEQYFGPGTRLTVT.

At least ten counts were recorded for this clonotype. The rearrangement joins TRBV5-1 to TRBJ2-7, with no clear D. The CDR3 loop spans 13 amino acids. Germline V gene sequence: CDR1 SGHRS, CDR2 YFSETQ. V was pared by 3 bases and J by 2 bases, with 9 bases between. The CDR3 sequence is CASSSPNAYEQYF. The CDR3 DNA is TGCGCCAGCAGCTCCCCTAATGCCTACGAGCAGTACTTC.

The J gene is TRBJ2-3, the V gene TRBV7-9; D unresolved. The CDR3 length is 15 residues. Between the trimmed V and J ends, which lost 5 bases and 0 bases, there was a span of 12 bases. From germline, CDR1 is SEHNR and CDR2 FQNEAQ (reference sequence). In DNA form, the CDR3 reads TGTGCCAGCAGCCCTACCTATCTTAGCACAGATACGCAGTATTTT. Translated, it gives CASSPTYLSTDTQYF. The whole variable domain, remainder taken from reference TRBV7-9 and TRBJ2-3, is DTGVSQNPRHKITKRGQNVTFRCDPISEHNRLYWYRQTLGQGPEFLTYFQNEAQLEKSRLLSDRFSAERPKGSFSTLEIQRTEQGDSAMYLCASSPTYLSTDTQYFGPGTRLTVL.

This clonotype appeared many times. The chain recombines TRBV28 with TRBJ2-3; D gene unclear. The V gene's germline CDR1 is MDHEN and CDR2 SYDVKM. The germline V and J ends were trimmed by 2 bases and 5 bases, with 8 bases remaining between them. This CDR3 has 13 amino acids. DNA of the CDR3: TGTGCCAGCAGTTTAGATCGGCGAGATACGCAGTATTTT. As protein: CASSLDRRDTQYF.

The chain combines TRBV6-1 with TRBJ2-7, with 9 bases fitting TRBD2. The germline CDR1 and CDR2 sequences are MNHNS and SASEGT. This CDR3 contains 14 residues. V trimming: 8 bases; J trimming: 4 bases; junction bases outside the gene matches: 9. CDR3 residues: CASGRAGGVYEQYF. CDR3 nucleotide sequence: TGTGCCAGCGGACGAGCGGGGGGAGTTTACGAGCAGTACTTC.

In its sample, this clonotype was seen a few times. The J gene is TRBJ1-2, the V gene TRBV6-5; 9 nucleotides agree with TRBD1. The germline V gene has CDR1 MNHEY and CDR2 SVGAGI. CDR3 length: 18 amino acids. With 0 bases clipped from V and 0 bases from J, the junction kept 8 bases outside the gene matches. This CDR3 reads CASSYSLGQGQANYGYTF. The DNA for the CDR3 is TGTGCCAGCAGTTACTCTCTGGGACAGGGCCAAGCTAACTATGGCTACACCTTC.

This clonotype was observed a few times. The CDR3 loop reads CASSLYQGPDTQYF. CDR3 nucleotides: TGTGCCAGCAGTTTATACCAGGGGCCAGATACGCAGTATTTT. The V gene is TRBV28, the J gene TRBJ2-3, with D perhaps TRBD1 (6 bases). Looked up from germline, CDR1 is MDHEN and CDR2 is SYDVKM. The CDR3 length is 14 residues. Between the trimmed V and J ends, which lost 1 base and 4 bases, there was a span of 9 bases.

This clonotype was observed at least ten times. V and J are TRBV4-1 and TRBJ1-2, with a tentative D call TRBD1 (5 bases). V lost 6 bases, J lost 2 bases, and 19 bases lay in between. Germline V gene sequence: CDR1 MGHRA, CDR2 YSYEKL. The CDR3 is 16 amino acids. The CDR3 region is CASRPRLGPMNYGYTF. The CDR3 DNA is TGCGCCAGCAGGCCGAGATTGGGACCGATGAACTATGGCTACACCTTC.

This clonotype has at least ten counts. The chain employs TRBV4-3 and TRBJ1-1; D ambiguous. Trimming cost V 0 bases and J 1 base, with 9 bases left between them. Germline V gene lookup returns CDR1 LGHNA and CDR2 YSLEER. CDR3 size: 15 residues. The CDR3 here is CASSQDAAANTEAFF. The DNA of the CDR3 is TGCGCCAGCAGCCAAGATGCGGCAGCGAACACTGAAGCTTTCTTT.

This clonotype was detected many times. The gene calls are TRBV7-9 and TRBJ2-1; no clear D. CDR3 length equals 13 residues. The germline V and J ends were trimmed by 5 bases and 3 bases, with 8 bases remaining between them. Germline CDR1 and CDR2: SEHNR and FQNEAQ (reference sequence). The CDR3, as DNA: TGTGCCAGCAGCCACCTTGGCTACAATGAGCAGTTCTTC. Translation gives CASSHLGYNEQFF.

This clonotype appeared many times. V gene TRBV12-3 or TRBV12-4 combines with J gene TRBJ1-1; D call uncertain. V lost 10 bases to trimming and J lost 0 bases, with 18 bases between them. The CDR3 totals 15 residues. The CDR3 nucleotides read TGTGCCACCCGAGAGGGTAGTCGGATGAACACTGAAGCTTTCTTT. Translation gives CATREGSRMNTEAFF.

This clonotype was seen ten or more times. V gene TRBV6-1 combines with J gene TRBJ2-4; 8 bases line up with TRBD1. From germline, CDR1 is MNHNS and CDR2 SASEGT. J lost 7 bases, V lost 6 bases, and 14 bases had no gene match. CDR3 length equals 16 residues. The CDR3 loop reads CASSPHPQGAINIQYF. CDR3 sequence (DNA): TGTGCCAGCAGCCCCCATCCTCAGGGGGCCATTAACATTCAGTACTTC.

This clonotype was seen a handful of times. V usage is TRBV5-5 and J usage is TRBJ2-7, with D uncertain. Germline CDR1 is SGHKS and CDR2 is YYEKEE (reference sequence). The CDR3 runs to 14 residues. V was pared by 2 bases and J by 6 bases, with 15 bases between. The CDR3 region is CASSFEAASREQYF. CDR3 coding DNA: TGTGCCAGCAGCTTCGAGGCTGCCAGCCGCGAGCAGTACTTC.

This clonotype was observed a handful of times. J is TRBJ2-7 and V is TRBV12-3 or TRBV12-4; 10 nucleotides align to TRBD1. The J segment lost 0 bases and the V segment lost 6 bases, leaving 5 bases of the junction unmatched. This CDR3 contains 15 residues. The CDR3 DNA follows: TGTGCCAGCAGCGCACGGGACAGGGGCTCCTACGAGCAGTACTTC. As protein: CASSARDRGSYEQYF.